The sequence of this TCR beta chain was determined in a study of a mutant IDH1 vaccine in newly diagnosed glioma. Sample time point: week 35, safety follow-up. In every dose of vaccine, 300 ug of mutant IDH1 20-mer peptide was given alongside topical imiquimod. In weeks 1, 3, 5, 7, 11, 15, 19 and 23, patients were vaccinated. Germline trimming cut 1 base from V and 5 bases from J; bases unmatched to any gene: 11. The CDR3 consists of 19 residues. Germline assignment: CDR1 SGHNT and CDR2 YYREEE (reference sequence). Concerning this clone: Its antigen is undetermined.

Clones were sequenced by immunoSEQ multiplex PCR, and TCRdb holds only the in-frame ones, with some missing. The sample lists fewer than 90,000 clones, approximately 81% occurring once. V usage is TRBV5-4 and J usage is TRBJ2-5; TRBD2 agrees at 16 bases. The source is a man between 18 and 29 years old with glioma. Here the sequenced sample was PBMCs, taken from a glioma patient whose treatment included an IDH1 peptide vaccine. DNA for the CDR3: TGTGCCAGCAGCTTGACAGGGACTAGCGGGAGGGCCGGAGGGGAGACCCAGTACTTC. Protein: CASSLTGTSGRAGGETQYF.